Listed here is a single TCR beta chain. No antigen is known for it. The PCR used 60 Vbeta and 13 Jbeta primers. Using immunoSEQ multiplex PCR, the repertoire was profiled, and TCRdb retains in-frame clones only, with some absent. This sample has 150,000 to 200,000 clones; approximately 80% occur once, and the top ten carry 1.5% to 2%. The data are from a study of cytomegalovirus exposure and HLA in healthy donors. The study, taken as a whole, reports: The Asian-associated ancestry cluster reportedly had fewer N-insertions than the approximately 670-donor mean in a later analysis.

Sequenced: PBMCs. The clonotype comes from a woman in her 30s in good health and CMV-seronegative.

CDR3 protein: CASSIQTGGGSYEQYF. DNA for the CDR3: TGTGCCAGTAGTATCCAGACAGGGGGCGGCTCCTACGAGCAGTACTTC. The chain employs TRBV19 and TRBJ2-7; TRBD1 agrees at 10 bases. The ends lost 3 bases at V and 0 bases at J; junction bases unmatched: 5. Germline-derived CDR1 and CDR2 are LNHDA and SQIVND (reference sequence). This CDR3 has 16 amino acids.